The sequence of this TCR beta chain was determined in a study of shared clonotypes between healthy human individuals. About the research overall: Three CD4 naive, three CD4 memory, two CD8 naive and one CD8 memory plate were used per donor.

In the study's own analysis: Because ImmunoSEQ provided only junction sequences with no quality scores, the filtering differed. TCRdb's copy holds only in-frame clones and misses some; the assay was immunoSEQ multiplex PCR. Clone size and the V and J calls come from that table; the DNA yielded D and trimming. Of about 600,000 clones detected, roughly 98% appear once; the ten largest clones hold approximately 0.3%. Naive CD8 isolation took CD45RO-negative cells positively selected for CCR7 and excluded terminally differentiated effector memory CD45RA+ cells. Trimming at V came to 1 base and at J to 4 bases, leaving 12 bases not matched to a gene. The CDR3 is 17 amino acids. From germline, CDR1 is SQVTM and CDR2 ANQGSEA.

Sequencing was carried out using naive CD8+ T cells sorted from blood. The chain recombines TRBV29-1 with TRBJ2-7; 11 bases are a match to TRBD2. This TCR derives from a man aged 25 to 40 in good health. CDR3: CSVEAGDPGLAAYEQYF. For the CDR3, the DNA is TGCAGCGTTGAAGCTGGGGACCCGGGACTAGCGGCTTACGAGCAGTACTTC.